The 20 T cell receptor beta chains given below trace back to one sample, sequenced in a study of shared clonotypes between healthy human individuals. CD8 cells regarded as naive lacked CD45RO, were positively chosen for CCR7, and omitted terminally differentiated effector memory CD45RA+ cells. Produced via immunoSEQ multiplex PCR; TCRdb's table is partial and in-frame only. The sample holds 2 million to 2.5 million clones, approximately 94% seen once. Sample: naive CD8+ T cells from PBMCs. Receptor source: a man younger than 35 in good health. Some clones in this sample may be carry-over from other donors' samples.

The V call is TRBV5-6, the J call TRBJ2-7, with D possibly being TRBD1 (5 bases). From germline, CDR1 is SGHDT and CDR2 YYEEEE. The CDR3 sequence is 14 residues long. Trimming stripped 1 base from V and 5 bases from J, with 13 bases between. CDR3 protein: CASSLTGRRDEQYF. The CDR3 DNA reads as TGTGCCAGCAGCTTGACAGGCAGGCGCGACGAGCAGTACTTC.

The chain is built from TRBV27 and TRBJ1-5; D uncertain. This CDR3 comprises 16 residues. The germline V gene has CDR1 MNHEY and CDR2 SMNVEV (reference sequence). With 5 bases removed from V and 2 bases from J, the gap between germline ends came to 16 bases. CDR3 sequence: CASSPSGGSGNQPQHF. The DNA of the CDR3 is TGTGCCAGCAGTCCCAGTGGAGGGTCAGGCAATCAGCCCCAGCATTTT.

The chain carries TRBV5-6 and TRBJ1-6, with 7 bases aligning to TRBD1. V was clipped by 4 bases and J by 8 bases; unmatched bases: 6. The CDR3 spans 14 residues. From germline, CDR1 is SGHDT and CDR2 YYEEEE. CDR3 sequence: CASSLQGVYSPLHF. DNA for the CDR3: TGTGCCAGCAGCCTGCAGGGGGTTTATTCACCCCTCCACTTT.

On this clone: The same CDR3 also results from other DNA sequences found in this sample. J is TRBJ2-1 and V is TRBV6-5; maybe TRBD1 (7 bases). The germline V and J ends were trimmed by 0 bases and 7 bases, with 10 bases remaining between them. The CDR3 extends over 14 amino acids. CDR1 is MNHEY, CDR2 SVGAGI, per germline. This chain's CDR3 is CASSYSPGGNEQFF. CDR3 in DNA: TGTGCCAGCAGTTACTCACCAGGGGGGAATGAGCAGTTCTTC.

The chain is built from TRBV19 and TRBJ2-7; D remains ambiguous. The CDR3 has 11 amino acids. The germline gives CDR1 LNHDA, CDR2 SQIVND (reference sequence). Trimming took off 7 bases at V and 10 bases at J, with 14 bases between the two ends. CDR3 in amino acids: CASTSSGRQYF. The CDR3 DNA sequence: TGTGCCAGTACCTCCTCGGGCCGACAGTACTTC.

The chain carries TRBV28 and TRBJ2-1; D unclear. The CDR3 is 14 amino acids. V was trimmed by 2 bases and J by 7 bases, leaving 12 bases between them. From germline, CDR1 is MDHEN and CDR2 SYDVKM. CDR3 nucleotide sequence: TGTGCCAGCAGTTTACGCGTTTTCGGGAATGAGCAGTTCTTC. Translated: CASSLRVFGNEQFF.

The chain couples TRBV7-9 to TRBJ1-1, with a tentative D call TRBD1 (6 bases). Trimming pared 5 bases from V and 4 bases from J, leaving 14 bases between. Germline V gene sequence: CDR1 SEHNR, CDR2 FQNEAQ (reference sequence). The length of the CDR3 is 14 residues. CDR3 region: CASSQRAGATEAFF. The CDR3 nucleotides read TGTGCCAGCAGCCAAAGGGCGGGGGCCACTGAAGCTTTCTTT.

This sequence joins TRBV7-9 and TRBJ2-7; the D call may be TRBD1 or TRBD2 (6 bases each). V lost 5 bases and J 2 bases, leaving 25 bases between the germline ends. This CDR3 spans 18 amino acids. Per germline, CDR1 SEHNR and CDR2 FQNEAQ (reference sequence). CDR3 amino acids: CASSPWGAEWVGAYEQYF. The CDR3 DNA is TGTGCCAGCAGCCCCTGGGGGGCGGAGTGGGTGGGTGCCTACGAGCAGTACTTC.

The genes are TRBV11-2 and TRBJ2-3; 10 positions match TRBD2. Germline V CDR1 and CDR2: SGHAT, FQNNGV. V gave up 1 base and J gave up 8 bases; unmatched junction bases: 6. The CDR3 is 15 amino acids. The CDR3 reads CASSLVTSGKGTQYF. CDR3 DNA sequence: TGTGCCAGCAGCTTAGTTACTAGCGGGAAGGGTACGCAGTATTTT.

The chain links TRBV6-1 to TRBJ2-7, with D possibly being TRBD1 (6 bases). Germline CDR1 is MNHNS and CDR2 is SASEGT. This CDR3 is 12 amino acids long. V lost 9 bases and J lost 5, with 14 bases in between. CDR3 bases: TGTGCCAGGCTCCTTAGGGGGAACGAGCAGTACTTC. Amino acids: CARLLRGNEQYF.

DNA for the CDR3: TGTGCCAGCAGCACAAGGTTCGGGGGTTCGGGGACCGGGGAGCTGTTTTTT. Amino acids: CASSTRFGGSGTGELFF. This sequence joins TRBV11-3 and TRBJ2-2; TRBD2 is a possible D gene (6 bases). The V gene's germline CDR1 is SGHNT and CDR2 YENEEA. Trimming took off 5 bases at V and 5 bases at J, with 21 bases between the two ends. This CDR3 is 17 amino acids long.

This sequence joins TRBV7-8 and TRBJ1-2; D is uncertain. This CDR3 region has 18 residues. Deletions cut 5 bases from V and 2 bases from J, with 24 bases between. Germline V gene lookup returns CDR1 SGHVS and CDR2 FQNEAQ. The CDR3 nucleotides read TGTGCCAGCAGCCCCTGGCCCGTCCTGGACGCCCGAAACTATGGCTACACCTTC. This sequence encodes CASSPWPVLDARNYGYTF.

The CDR3 here is CASSLVQGLFPGANVLTF. The CDR3 DNA sequence: TGTGCCAGCAGCTTGGTACAGGGATTATTTCCTGGGGCCAACGTCCTGACTTTC. The rearrangement links TRBV5-6 to TRBJ2-6; tentatively, D is TRBD1 (6 bases). The germline V and J ends were trimmed by 0 bases and 2 bases, with 15 bases remaining between them. CDR3 size: 18 residues. Germline V gene data show CDR1 as SGHDT and CDR2 as YYEEEE. Full variable domain (outside the CDR3, taken from reference TRBV5-6 and TRBJ2-6): DAGVTQSPTHLIKTRGQQVTLRCSPKSGHDTVSWYQQALGQGPQFIFQYYEEEERQRGNFPDRFSGHQFPNYSSELNVNALLLGDSALYLCASSLVQGLFPGANVLTFGAGSRLTVL.

This chain links TRBV9 with TRBJ1-2, with D perhaps TRBD1 (5 bases). Germline lookup yields CDR1 SGDLS and CDR2 YYNGEE. The germline V and J ends were trimmed by 5 bases and 3 bases, with 20 bases remaining between them. The CDR3 runs to 16 residues. This CDR3 reads CASSQNIGEGHYGYTF. The DNA for the CDR3 is TGTGCCAGCAGTCAGAATATCGGGGAGGGACACTATGGCTACACCTTC. The variable domain in full, with the rest retrieved from reference TRBV9 and TRBJ1-2, is DSGVTQTPKHLITATGQRVTLRCSPRSGDLSVYWYQQSLDQGLQFLIQYYNGEERAKGNILERFSAQQFPDLHSELNLSSLELGDSALYFCASSQNIGEGHYGYTFGSGTRLTVV.

This rearrangement joins TRBV9 to TRBJ1-2, with 7 bases fitting TRBD1. The J segment lost 5 bases and the V segment lost 0 bases, leaving 4 bases of the junction unmatched. This CDR3 has 14 amino acids. Germline values: CDR1 SGDLS, CDR2 YYNGEE. This CDR3 reads CASSVVGTDYGYTF. CDR3 DNA sequence: TGTGCCAGCAGCGTAGTTGGGACAGATTATGGCTACACCTTC.

This sequence joins TRBV9 and TRBJ2-5, with 8 positions matching TRBD2. The V gene end was trimmed by 4 bases and the J gene end by 2 bases; junction bases not matched to a gene: 7. Germline V gene data show CDR1 as SGDLS and CDR2 as YYNGEE. The CDR3 has 15 amino acids. CDR3 sequence reads: CASSPRLARQETQYF. The CDR3 DNA reads as TGTGCCAGCAGCCCGAGACTAGCGCGACAAGAGACCCAGTACTTC.

V usage is TRBV13 and J usage is TRBJ2-7; 11 positions agree with TRBD1. In germline, CDR1 is PRHDT, CDR2 FYEKMQ (reference sequence). This CDR3 spans 16 amino acids. Germline trimming cut 4 bases from V and 6 bases from J; bases unmatched to any gene: 11. Here the CDR3 DNA reads TGTGCCAGCAGCTCCCGGACAGGGGGCTCTAGGGGCGAGCAGTACTTC. Translation gives CASSSRTGGSRGEQYF.

The chain links TRBV28 to TRBJ1-5; perhaps TRBD1 as D (5 bases). This CDR3 spans 14 amino acids. From germline, CDR1 is MDHEN and CDR2 SYDVKM. The V end lost 2 bases, the J end lost 5 bases, and 10 bases lay between the germline ends. This chain's CDR3 is CASSLRDSYQPQHF. CDR3 sequence (DNA): TGTGCCAGCAGTTTACGAGACAGTTATCAGCCCCAGCATTTT.

J is TRBJ2-7 and V is TRBV5-5; D may be TRBD2 (6 bases). Germline V gives CDR1 SGHKS, CDR2 YYEKEE (reference sequence). Trimming took off 6 bases at V and 4 bases at J, with 20 bases between the two ends. The CDR3 runs to 15 residues. The CDR3 DNA reads TGTGCCAGCACCGCTATAGCGGCAGACGGGTACGAGCAGTACTTC. Its translation is CASTAIAADGYEQYF. Using reference TRBV5-5 and TRBJ2-7 for the parts outside the CDR3, the full variable domain is DAGVTQSPTHLIKTRGQQVTLRCSPISGHKSVSWYQQVLGQGPQFIFQYYEKEERGRGNFPDRFSARQFPNYSSELNVNALLLGDSALYLCASTAIAADGYEQYFGPGTRLTVT.

V is TRBV5-6 and J is TRBJ1-2; a weak D match, TRBD1 (6 bases). V was trimmed by 4 bases and J by 3 bases, leaving 16 bases between them. This CDR3 region has 15 residues. The germline V gene encodes CDR1 SGHDT and CDR2 YYEEEE. This CDR3 is CASSPRDTSYYGYTF. The CDR3 coding sequence is TGTGCCAGCAGCCCCAGGGACACGTCCTACTATGGCTACACCTTC.